The entry below describes one T cell receptor (beta chain). In the original workflow: Researchers report that nucleated cell counts were estimated from reference gene primer amplification. Profiled with immunoSEQ multiplex PCR; TCRdb holds only in-frame clones, not every one. The V and J calls and the clone size are those of that table, but D and trimming were determined from the DNA. The sample gives fewer than 55,000 clones, around 84% of which show up once; 2.5% is in the top ten. This CDR3 region has 13 residues. CDR1 LNHDA and CDR2 SQIVND come from the germline V gene (reference sequence). V was cut by 5 bases and J by 6 bases, with 14 bases left in between. This sample was taken from a study of blood T cell repertoires in COVID-19. The wider study: Specimens from acute and convalescent COVID-19 originated in the United States, Italy and Spain. PBMCs, B-cell-depleted T cells, or T cells provided the cDNA or gDNA that made up the material.

This receptor was taken from a man in his fifties with acute or convalescent COVID-19. Sequenced input: peripheral blood. V is TRBV19 and J is TRBJ2-7; D is ambiguous. CDR3 sequence: CASSPVYGREQYF. The DNA of the CDR3 is TGTGCCAGTAGTCCCGTGTATGGGCGCGAGCAGTACTTC.